These 3 T cell receptor beta chains originate from one sample sequenced in a study of T cell changes during pregnancy in multiple sclerosis. Only in-frame clones appear in the TCRdb table, and some are missing; sequencing was by immunoSEQ multiplex PCR. The sample yields 60,000 or so clones, about 92% seen once. The source material was peripheral blood, sampled in the second trimester of pregnancy. All receptors come from a female donor in good health, enrolled as a control in a pregnancy study.

V usage is TRBV19 and J usage is TRBJ2-5; 12 bases are a match to TRBD2. V shed 5 bases, J shed 5 bases, and the junction held 9 bases outside the gene matches. CDR3 length equals 16 residues. Germline V gives CDR1 LNHDA, CDR2 SQIVND (reference sequence). DNA for the CDR3: TGTGCCAGTAGTCGACTCGGACTAGCGGGACGGGAGACCCAGTACTTC. This sequence encodes CASSRLGLAGRETQYF.

The V gene is TRBV7-8, the J gene TRBJ1-3; TRBD1 matches at 8 bases. Trimming at V came to 4 bases and at J to 0 bases, leaving 11 bases not matched to a gene. CDR1 is SGHVS and CDR2 is FQNEAQ in the germline V gene. The CDR3 length is 18 residues. CDR3 sequence (DNA): TGTGCCAGCAGCTCTAGCGGCAGGGGGCTCATCTCTGGAAACACCATATATTTT. It encodes CASSSSGRGLISGNTIYF.

V gene TRBV29-1 combines with J gene TRBJ2-2; 8 bases fit TRBD1. V dropped 6 bases and J dropped 5; count of bases not matched to a gene: 8. The CDR3 spans 14 residues. The germline gives CDR1 SQVTM, CDR2 ANQGSEA. The CDR3 bases are TGCAGCGTGACAGGGGCCCCGAGGACCGGGGAGCTGTTTTTT. Its translation is CSVTGAPRTGELFF.